The next 17 T cell receptor beta chains were all read from a single sample in a study of shared clonotypes between healthy human individuals. TCRdb's table, derived via immunoSEQ multiplex PCR, lists solely in-frame clones and lacks some. This sample has roughly 2 million clones, with 95% found just once. Sequenced: naive CD4+ T cells sorted from blood. The subset: CD45RA+ positively selected. The receptors derive from a man younger than 35 in good health.

This chain uses TRBV6-5 with TRBJ2-1, with TRBD2 matching over 9 bases. Unmatched junction bases numbered 11, after V lost 2 bases and J lost 12 bases. In germline, CDR1 is MNHEY, CDR2 SVGAGI. This CDR3 contains 15 residues. The CDR3 DNA is TGTGCCAGCAGTTACGAACTAGCGGGTACCATGGGGCAGTTCTTC. It is translated as CASSYELAGTMGQFF.

The chain couples TRBV6-5 to TRBJ1-1, with unresolved D. The V and J ends lost 2 bases and 4 bases respectively, with 11 bases between them. Germline V gene lookup returns CDR1 MNHEY and CDR2 SVGAGI. The CDR3 is 14 residues long. CDR3 region: CASSYSRSFTEAFF. The CDR3, as DNA: TGTGCCAGCAGTTACAGCCGCTCCTTCACTGAAGCTTTCTTT.

V is TRBV6-5 and J is TRBJ2-7; D might be TRBD1 or TRBD2, each matching 5 bases. Germline values: CDR1 MNHEY, CDR2 SVGAGI. This CDR3 has 15 residues. Trimming took off 7 bases at V and 3 bases at J, with 19 bases between the two ends. CDR3 in amino acids: CASTTGPSLGYEQYF. The CDR3 DNA follows: TGTGCCAGCACCACGGGACCCTCCCTTGGCTACGAGCAGTACTTC.

The chain carries TRBV5-6 and TRBJ2-1, with 11 bases identical to TRBD1. Germline V CDR1 and CDR2: SGHDT, YYEEEE. Trimming cost V 3 bases and J 5 bases; bases outside gene matches: 7. The length of the CDR3 is 16 residues. The CDR3 sequence is CASSWKGTGGNNEQFF. The CDR3 DNA is TGTGCCAGCAGCTGGAAAGGGACAGGGGGTAACAATGAGCAGTTCTTC.

A few counts support this clone. V gene TRBV19 combines with J gene TRBJ2-6; D uncertain. V lost 5 bases and J 3 bases, leaving 8 bases between the germline ends. CDR1 and CDR2 from the germline V gene are LNHDA and SQIVND (reference sequence). The CDR3 runs 14 residues. The CDR3 here is CASSQSFGANVLTF. The CDR3 DNA follows: TGTGCCAGTAGTCAGAGCTTTGGGGCCAACGTCCTGACTTTC.

V and J are TRBV2 and TRBJ1-2; 7 bases align to TRBD1. The germline V gene has CDR1 SNHLY and CDR2 FYNNEI. This CDR3 has 14 residues. After removal of 4 bases from V and 5 bases from J, the junction contained 7 bases not matched to a gene. The CDR3 nucleotides read TGTGCCAGCAGTGCCGGCGGGACAGCGTATGGCTACACCTTC. Protein: CASSAGGTAYGYTF.

A remark on this clone: This sample also contains other DNA sequences that code for the same CDR3. The chain is built from TRBV20-1 and TRBJ2-5; tentative D call: TRBD2 (5 bases). This CDR3 has 11 amino acids. The germline gives CDR1 DFQATT, CDR2 SNEGSKA (reference sequence). The V gene lost 6 bases and the J gene lost 4 bases, with 9 bases spanning the gap. In DNA form, the CDR3 reads TGCAGTGCGGGCGGAGGAGAGACCCAGTACTTC. The encoded protein is CSAGGGETQYF.

The chain links TRBV29-1 to TRBJ2-7; 11 bases are a match to TRBD2. After removal of 0 bases from V and 0 bases from J, the junction contained 7 bases not matched to a gene. CDR1 is SQVTM and CDR2 is ANQGSEA in the germline V gene. The CDR3 has 17 residues. In DNA form, the CDR3 reads TGCAGCGTTGAAGATGCCTCCGGGACTAGCGGCTCCTACGAGCAGTACTTC. It codes for CSVEDASGTSGSYEQYF.

The chain uses TRBV29-1 and TRBJ1-3; 8 bases align to TRBD1. Germline CDR1 is SQVTM and CDR2 is ANQGSEA. The CDR3 extends over 12 amino acids. The trim removed 8 bases at V and 4 bases at J, leaving 4 bases unmatched. CDR3 loop: CSIQGDGNTIYF. The CDR3 nucleotides are TGCAGCATACAGGGGGACGGAAACACCATATATTTT.

This chain joins TRBV30 and TRBJ2-7; TRBD1 agrees at 8 bases. Unmatched junction bases numbered 6, after V lost 5 bases and J lost 3 bases. CDR1 and CDR2 from the germline V gene are GTSNPN and SVGIG (reference sequence). This CDR3 has 13 amino acids. CDR3 protein: CAWCHGQGYEQYF. CDR3 nucleotide sequence: TGTGCCTGGTGCCACGGACAGGGCTACGAGCAGTACTTC.

The chain carries TRBV7-2 and TRBJ1-6; 8 bases are shared with TRBD1. CDR3 length: 13 residues. Germline V gene sequence: CDR1 SGHTA, CDR2 FQGNSA. The ends lost 3 bases at V and 16 bases at J; junction bases unmatched: 8. The CDR3 nucleotides read TGTGCCAGCAGCTTCGACAGGGGCGAGCAACTCCACTTT. Protein product: CASSFDRGEQLHF.

In nucleotides, the CDR3 is TGTGCCATCAGTGAGTCTCCGATGGGACAAGGATCACCCCTCCACTTT. Residues: CAISESPMGQGSPLHF. The chain is built from TRBV10-3 and TRBJ1-6; TRBD1 might be the D (6 bases). The length of the CDR3 is 16 residues. Germline-derived CDR1 and CDR2 are ENHRY and SYGVKD. The V end was cut by 0 bases, the J end by 10 bases, with 16 bases between.

The chain employs TRBV15 and TRBJ1-2; possibly TRBD1 for D (5 bases). Trimming shortened V by 0 bases and J by 4 bases, and 12 bases separated the two germline ends. Germline CDR1 and CDR2: LNHNV and YYDKDF (reference sequence). CDR3 length: 15 amino acids. The CDR3 is CATSRDRGGSYGYTF. DNA for the CDR3: TGTGCCACCAGCAGAGATCGGGGCGGTAGCTATGGCTACACCTTC.

This chain links TRBV7-6 with TRBJ2-7; TRBD2 might be the D (6 bases). The CDR3 is 18 residues long. Germline CDR1 SGHVS, CDR2 FNYEAQ. V lost 5 bases and J lost 6, with 29 bases in between. The CDR3 coding sequence is TGTGCCAGCAGCCCTAGGCTGCAAGTTGGGGGGAAAAGGTTCGAGCAGTACTTC. Protein: CASSPRLQVGGKRFEQYF.

The sample holds one count of this clone. This chain links TRBV30 with TRBJ2-7; D is perhaps TRBD2 (6 bases). Germline values: CDR1 GTSNPN, CDR2 SVGIG (reference sequence). This CDR3 region has 12 residues. The CDR3 here is CAWSNLGGKGQV. The CDR3 region has the DNA TGTGCCTGGAGTAACCTGGGGGGAAAGGGTCAGGTC.

The chain couples TRBV5-4 to TRBJ2-5; no clear D. The CDR3 sequence is 16 residues long. V lost 3 bases and J lost 4, with 19 bases in between. Germline CDR1 and CDR2: SGHNT and YYREEE (reference sequence). The CDR3 loop reads CASSSAQLRSGETQYF. CDR3 in DNA: TGTGCCAGCAGCTCTGCGCAGCTGAGGTCTGGAGAGACCCAGTACTTC.

The V gene is TRBV30, the J gene TRBJ1-3; 7 nucleotides match TRBD1. The J call is doubtful: the DNA matches TRBJ2-2 better. The CDR3 covers 15 residues. Germline-derived CDR1 and CDR2 are GTSNPN and SVGIG (reference sequence). The CDR3 protein is CAWSADRANTGELFF. The CDR3 DNA reads TGTGCCTGGAGCGCTGACAGGGCGAACACCGGGGAGCTGTTTTTT.